Shown below are 13 T cell receptor beta chains from a single sample sequenced in a study of beta chain features in type 1 diabetes. Expressed TCRB transcripts got sequenced, as all isolated RNA was reverse transcribed. TCRdb's copy holds only in-frame clones and misses some; the assay was immunoSEQ multiplex PCR. The sample shows under 20,000 clones, 45% to 50% of them seen only once. Material: stem cell memory CD4+ T cells from blood. The receptor source for this set is a man between 18 and 29 years old in good health.

V is TRBV7-2 and J is TRBJ2-7; 8 bases align to TRBD2. The trim removed 1 base at V and 6 bases at J, leaving 5 bases unmatched. Per germline, CDR1 SGHTA and CDR2 FQGNSA. This CDR3 region has 14 residues. The CDR3 here is CASSLVAGGAEQYF. In nucleotides, the CDR3 is TGTGCCAGCAGCTTAGTGGCGGGAGGTGCCGAGCAGTACTTC. The full variable domain, rest sourced from reference TRBV7-2 and TRBJ2-7, is GAGVSQSPSNKVTEKGKDVELRCDPISGHTALYWYRQSLGQGLEFLIYFQGNSAPDKSGLPSDRFSAERTGGSVSTLTIQRTQQEDSAVYLCASSLVAGGAEQYFGPGTRLTVT.

The chain links TRBV5-1 to TRBJ2-1; a possible D gene is TRBD2 (5 bases). V lost 2 bases, J lost 7 bases, and 10 bases lay in between. The germline gives CDR1 SGHRS, CDR2 YFSETQ. This CDR3 contains 13 residues. The CDR3 protein is CASSFTSANEQFF. CDR3 nucleotide sequence: TGCGCCAGCAGCTTCACTAGTGCAAATGAGCAGTTCTTC.

This clone came up a few times. The genes are TRBV7-9 and TRBJ1-2, with a possible D match to TRBD1 (6 bases). V dropped 1 base and J dropped 3 bases, with 6 bases sitting between them. The germline gives CDR1 SEHNR, CDR2 FQNEAQ (reference sequence). The CDR3 sequence is 13 residues long. This CDR3 is CASSLGQDYGYTF. CDR3 nucleotide sequence: TGTGCCAGCAGCTTAGGACAGGACTATGGCTACACCTTC.

The V and J genes are TRBV18 and TRBJ2-7, with a possible D match to TRBD1 (5 bases). The V gene's germline CDR1 is KGHSH and CDR2 LQKENI. The CDR3 length is 14 residues. V gave up 3 bases and J gave up 3 bases, with 12 bases separating them. The CDR3 DNA follows: TGTGCCAGCTCACCCGACAGAAGCCACTACGAGCAGTACTTC. It specifies CASSPDRSHYEQYF.

The chain joins TRBV5-3 to TRBJ2-2; no clear D. TRBV5-3 is designated an ORF whose function remains uncertain. The CDR3 loop spans 14 amino acids. Trimming removed 1 base at V and 4 bases at J, with 8 bases between. The CDR3 DNA is TGTGCCAGAAGCTTGTACATGGCCACCGGGGAGCTGTTTTTT. Protein product: CARSLYMATGELFF.

The chain employs TRBV2 and TRBJ2-1; TRBD2 aligns across 13 bases. Germline loops: CDR1 SNHLY, CDR2 FYNNEI. After removal of 9 bases from V and 9 bases from J, the junction contained 8 bases not matched to a gene. This CDR3 has 14 amino acids. CDR3: CARGLAGSSGEQFF. The DNA for the CDR3 is TGTGCCAGGGGACTAGCGGGATCGTCTGGTGAGCAGTTCTTC.

This clone was picked up a small number of times. This sequence joins TRBV5-4 and TRBJ2-2; D remains ambiguous. The CDR3 totals 18 residues. Germline V CDR1 and CDR2: SGHNT, YYREEE (reference sequence). V lost 4 bases to trimming and J lost 1 base, with 20 bases between them. Written as DNA, the CDR3 is TGTGCCAGCAGCCCCTCGGGTAGCAGACTCTTGAACACCGGGGAGCTGTTTTTT. Protein: CASSPSGSRLLNTGELFF. The entire variable domain, with the rest obtained from reference TRBV5-4 and TRBJ2-2, is as follows: ETGVTQSPTHLIKTRGQQVTLRCSSQSGHNTVSWYQQALGQGPQFIFQYYREEENGRGNFPPRFSGLQFPNYSSELNVNALELDDSALYLCASSPSGSRLLNTGELFFGEGSRLTVL.

The chain recombines TRBV9 with TRBJ2-2; maybe TRBD1 (5 bases). Trimming took off 5 bases at V and 4 bases at J, with 9 bases between the two ends. Per germline, CDR1 SGDLS and CDR2 YYNGEE. This CDR3 is built from 13 residues. The CDR3 here is CASRGPSTGELFF. The DNA of the CDR3 is TGTGCCAGCAGGGGGCCCAGCACCGGGGAGCTGTTTTTT.

This chain connects TRBV27 to TRBJ2-3; 14 bases align to TRBD2. Per the germline V gene, CDR1 is MNHEY and CDR2 is SMNVEV (reference sequence). The CDR3 loop spans 20 amino acids. V shed 6 bases, J shed 4 bases, and the junction held 18 bases outside the gene matches. CDR3 loop: CASRTPGLAGARPTADTQYF. The CDR3, as DNA: TGTGCCAGCAGAACTCCGGGACTAGCGGGAGCACGGCCAACAGCAGATACGCAGTATTTT.

This clone appeared a single time. This rearrangement joins TRBV9 to TRBJ2-3; 9 bases line up with TRBD1. V shed 4 bases, J shed 4 bases, and the junction held 4 bases outside the gene matches. Germline loops: CDR1 SGDLS, CDR2 YYNGEE. The CDR3 extends over 14 amino acids. CDR3: CASSPGTGPDTQYF. DNA of the CDR3: TGTGCCAGCAGCCCAGGGACAGGGCCAGATACGCAGTATTTT.

The chain couples TRBV11-3 to TRBJ2-5; D might be TRBD1 (6 bases). CDR1 and CDR2 from the germline V gene are SGHNT and YENEEA. The V end lost 0 bases, the J end lost 7 bases, and 9 bases lay between the germline ends. This CDR3 spans 13 amino acids. The CDR3 reads CASSLDGRGTQYF. The DNA for the CDR3 is TGTGCCAGCAGCTTAGACGGCAGGGGGACCCAGTACTTC. The full variable domain, with the rest looked up from reference TRBV11-3 and TRBJ2-5, is EAGVVQSPRYKIIEKKQPVAFWCNPISGHNTLYWYLQNLGQGPELLIRYENEEAVDDSQLPKDRFSAERLKGVDSTLKIQPAELGDSAVYLCASSLDGRGTQYFGPGTRLLVL.

This sequence joins TRBV7-2 and TRBJ1-5; D remains ambiguous. V was trimmed by 1 base and J by 1 base, leaving 8 bases between them. The CDR3 covers 15 residues. Germline loops: CDR1 SGHTA, CDR2 FQGNSA. The DNA for the CDR3 is TGTGCCAGCAGCTTAGGGGCCAGGAGCAATCAGCCCCAGCATTTT. Encoded protein: CASSLGARSNQPQHF. The full variable domain, rest sourced from reference TRBV7-2 and TRBJ1-5, is GAGVSQSPSNKVTEKGKDVELRCDPISGHTALYWYRQSLGQGLEFLIYFQGNSAPDKSGLPSDRFSAERTGGSVSTLTIQRTQQEDSAVYLCASSLGARSNQPQHFGDGTRLSIL.

The table lists this clone with a count of one. The V call is TRBV6-5, the J call TRBJ2-7, with D possibly matching TRBD1 (6 bases). V gave up 2 bases and J gave up 2 bases, with 16 bases separating them. CDR1 is MNHEY and CDR2 is SVGAGI in the germline V gene. The CDR3 has 16 residues. CDR3 DNA sequence: TGTGCCAGCAGTTACCACCCGAGGACAGTACCCTACGAGCAGTACTTC. Residues: CASSYHPRTVPYEQYF.